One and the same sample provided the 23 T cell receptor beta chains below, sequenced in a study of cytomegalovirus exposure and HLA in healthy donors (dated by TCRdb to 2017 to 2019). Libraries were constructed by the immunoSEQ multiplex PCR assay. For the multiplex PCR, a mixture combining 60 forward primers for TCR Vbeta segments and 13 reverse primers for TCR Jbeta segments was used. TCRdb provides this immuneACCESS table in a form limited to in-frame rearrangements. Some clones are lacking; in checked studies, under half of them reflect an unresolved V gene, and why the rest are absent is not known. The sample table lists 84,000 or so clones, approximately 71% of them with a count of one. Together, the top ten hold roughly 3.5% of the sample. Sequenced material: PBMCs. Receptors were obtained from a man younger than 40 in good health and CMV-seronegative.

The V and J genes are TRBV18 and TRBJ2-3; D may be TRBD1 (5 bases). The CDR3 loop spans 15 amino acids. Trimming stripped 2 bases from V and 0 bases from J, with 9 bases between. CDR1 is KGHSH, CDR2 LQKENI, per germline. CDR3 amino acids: CASSPGQFSTDTQYF. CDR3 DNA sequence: TGTGCCAGCTCACCAGGACAATTCAGCACAGATACGCAGTATTTT.

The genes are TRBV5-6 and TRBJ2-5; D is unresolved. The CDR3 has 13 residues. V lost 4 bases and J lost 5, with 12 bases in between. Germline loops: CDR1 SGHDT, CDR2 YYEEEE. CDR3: CASSHPSQETQYF. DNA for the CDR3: TGTGCCAGCAGCCACCCATCTCAGGAGACCCAGTACTTC.

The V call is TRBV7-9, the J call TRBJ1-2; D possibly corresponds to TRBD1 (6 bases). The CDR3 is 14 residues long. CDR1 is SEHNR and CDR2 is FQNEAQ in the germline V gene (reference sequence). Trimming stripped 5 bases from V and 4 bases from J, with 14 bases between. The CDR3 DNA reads TGTGCCAGCAGCGCAGACAGGTGGGCCTATGGCTACACCTTC. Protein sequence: CASSADRWAYGYTF.

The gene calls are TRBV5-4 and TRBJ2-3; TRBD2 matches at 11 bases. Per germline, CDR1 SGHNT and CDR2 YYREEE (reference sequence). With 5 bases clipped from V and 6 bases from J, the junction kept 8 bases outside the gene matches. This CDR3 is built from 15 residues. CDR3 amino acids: CASSFSGRAADTQYF. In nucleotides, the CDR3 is TGTGCCAGCAGTTTTAGCGGGAGGGCCGCGGATACGCAGTATTTT.

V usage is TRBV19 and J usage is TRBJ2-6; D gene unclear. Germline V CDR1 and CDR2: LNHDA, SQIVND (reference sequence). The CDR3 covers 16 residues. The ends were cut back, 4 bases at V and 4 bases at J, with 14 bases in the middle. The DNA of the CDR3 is TGTGCCAGTAGTACCTTACAAGGCGGCGGGGCCAACGTCCTGACTTTC. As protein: CASSTLQGGGANVLTF.

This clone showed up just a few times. CDR3 sequence (DNA): TGTGCCAGCAGCCCGCCCGGGAGACCGCGGAACACTGAAGCTTTCTTT. The encoded protein is CASSPPGRPRNTEAFF. The V gene is TRBV7-8, the J gene TRBJ1-1; D not resolved. The germline CDR1 and CDR2 sequences are SGHVS and FQNEAQ. The CDR3 is 16 residues long. V gave up 5 bases and J gave up 1 base, with 17 bases separating them.

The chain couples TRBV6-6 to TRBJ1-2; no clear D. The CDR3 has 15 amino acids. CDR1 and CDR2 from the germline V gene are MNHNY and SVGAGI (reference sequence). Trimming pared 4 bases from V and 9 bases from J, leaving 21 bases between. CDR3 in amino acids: CASSSSVTTSSSYTF. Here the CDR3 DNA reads TGTGCCAGCAGTTCCAGTGTAACTACATCTTCTAGCTACACCTTC.

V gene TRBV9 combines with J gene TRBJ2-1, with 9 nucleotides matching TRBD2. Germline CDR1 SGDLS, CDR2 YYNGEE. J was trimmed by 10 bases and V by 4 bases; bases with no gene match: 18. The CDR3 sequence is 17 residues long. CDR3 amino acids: CASSLNLGASGIFEQFF. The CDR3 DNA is TGTGCCAGCAGCCTAAATTTGGGGGCTAGCGGGATCTTCGAGCAGTTCTTC.

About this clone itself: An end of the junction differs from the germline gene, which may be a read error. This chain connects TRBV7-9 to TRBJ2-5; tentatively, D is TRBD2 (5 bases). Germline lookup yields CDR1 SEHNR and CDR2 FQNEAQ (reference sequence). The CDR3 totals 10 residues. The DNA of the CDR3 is TGTTCCAGCGGCGGGGAGACCCAGTACTTC. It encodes CSSGGETQYF.

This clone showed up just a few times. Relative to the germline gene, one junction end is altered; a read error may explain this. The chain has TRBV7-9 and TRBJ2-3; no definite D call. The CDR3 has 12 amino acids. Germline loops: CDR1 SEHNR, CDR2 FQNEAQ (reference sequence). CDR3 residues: CSSSRYADTQYF. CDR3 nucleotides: TGTTCCAGCAGCCGGTATGCAGATACGCAGTATTTT.

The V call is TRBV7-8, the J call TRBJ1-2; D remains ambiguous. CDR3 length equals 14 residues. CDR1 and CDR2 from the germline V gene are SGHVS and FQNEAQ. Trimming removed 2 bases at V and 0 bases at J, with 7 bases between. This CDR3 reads CASSLQLANYGYTF. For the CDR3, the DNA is TGTGCCAGCAGCTTACAATTAGCTAACTATGGCTACACCTTC.

The DNA for the CDR3 is TGTGCCAGCATACGGGGTCCCGTCGAAAAACTGTTTTTT. This encodes CASIRGPVEKLFF. This chain links TRBV2 with TRBJ1-4, with no clear D. The CDR3 loop spans 13 amino acids. Germline CDR1 and CDR2: SNHLY and FYNNEI. Between the trimmed V and J ends, which lost 7 bases and 8 bases, there was a span of 14 bases. The whole variable domain, filled in from reference TRBV2 and TRBJ1-4, reads EPEVTQTPSHQVTQMGQEVILRCVPISNHLYFYWYRQILGQKVEFLVSFYNNEISEKSEIFDDQFSVERPDGSNFTLKIRSTKLEDSAMYFCASIRGPVEKLFFGSGTQLSVL.

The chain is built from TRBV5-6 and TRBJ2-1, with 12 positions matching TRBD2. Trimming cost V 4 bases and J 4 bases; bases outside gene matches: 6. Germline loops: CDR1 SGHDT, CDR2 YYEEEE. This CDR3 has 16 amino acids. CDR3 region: CASSASGRAEYNEQFF. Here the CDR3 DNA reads TGTGCCAGCAGCGCTAGCGGGAGGGCCGAGTACAATGAGCAGTTCTTC. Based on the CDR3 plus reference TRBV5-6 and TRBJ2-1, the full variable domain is DAGVTQSPTHLIKTRGQQVTLRCSPKSGHDTVSWYQQALGQGPQFIFQYYEEEERQRGNFPDRFSGHQFPNYSSELNVNALLLGDSALYLCASSASGRAEYNEQFFGPGTRLTVL.

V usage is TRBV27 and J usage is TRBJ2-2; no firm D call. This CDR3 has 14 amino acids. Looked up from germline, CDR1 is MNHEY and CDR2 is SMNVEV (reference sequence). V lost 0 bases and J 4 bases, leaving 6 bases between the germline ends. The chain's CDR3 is CASSLSVGTGELFF. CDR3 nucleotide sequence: TGTGCCAGCAGTTTATCGGTCGGCACCGGGGAGCTGTTTTTT.

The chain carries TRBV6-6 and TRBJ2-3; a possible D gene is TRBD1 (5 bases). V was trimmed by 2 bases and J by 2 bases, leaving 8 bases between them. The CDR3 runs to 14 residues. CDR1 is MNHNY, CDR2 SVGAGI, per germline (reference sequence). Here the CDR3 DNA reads TGTGCCAGCAGTTACAACAGGAACACAGATACGCAGTATTTT. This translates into CASSYNRNTDTQYF.

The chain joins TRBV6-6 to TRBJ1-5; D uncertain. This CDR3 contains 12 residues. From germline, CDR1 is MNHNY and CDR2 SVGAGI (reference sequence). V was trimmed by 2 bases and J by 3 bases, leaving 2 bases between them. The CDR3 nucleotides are TGTGCCAGCAGTTACCTCAATCAGCCCCAGCATTTT. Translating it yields CASSYLNQPQHF.

The CDR3 DNA follows: TGTGCCAGCAGCGCCCCTCGGTCCAACTCCTACGAGCAGTACTTC. Its protein is CASSAPRSNSYEQYF. This sequence joins TRBV6-5 and TRBJ2-7; no clear D gene. The CDR3 runs 15 residues. The ends were cut back, 6 bases at V and 0 bases at J, with 15 bases in the middle. Germline CDR1 reads MNHEY; CDR2 reads SVGAGI.

Here the CDR3 DNA reads TGCAGTGCTTCGTATGCAGATACGCAGTATTTT. Translation: CSASYADTQYF. The J gene is TRBJ2-3, the V gene TRBV20-1; D is unclear. V lost 5 bases to trimming and J lost 4 bases, with 7 bases between them. The germline CDR1 and CDR2 sequences are DFQATT and SNEGSKA (reference sequence). This CDR3 contains 11 residues.

In DNA form, the CDR3 reads TGTGCCAGTAGCCGACTAGCGGGAGGAGGCGAGCAGTACTTC. Translating it yields CASSRLAGGGEQYF. The genes are TRBV19 and TRBJ2-7; 13 bases are shared with TRBD2. Germline loops: CDR1 LNHDA, CDR2 SQIVND (reference sequence). There are 14 residues in the CDR3. V lost 6 bases and J lost 6; bases outside the gene matches: 5.

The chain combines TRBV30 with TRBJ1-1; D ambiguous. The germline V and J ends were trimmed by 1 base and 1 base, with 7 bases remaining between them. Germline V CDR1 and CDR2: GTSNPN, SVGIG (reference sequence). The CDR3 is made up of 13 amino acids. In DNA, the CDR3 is TGTGCCTGGAGTGGGAGCGCGAACACTGAAGCTTTCTTT. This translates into CAWSGSANTEAFF. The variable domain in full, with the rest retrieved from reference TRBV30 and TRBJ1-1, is SQTIHQWPATLVQPVGSPLSLECTVEGTSNPNLYWYRQAAGRGLQLLFYSVGIGQISSEVPQNLSASRPQDRQFILSSKKLLLSDSGFYLCAWSGSANTEAFFGQGTRLTVV.

CDR3 in DNA: TGTGCCAGCAGTTCCCTACAGGGTTCGGGCTACACCTTC. This sequence encodes CASSSLQGSGYTF. The rearrangement links TRBV27 to TRBJ1-2; a possible D gene is TRBD1 (6 bases). The CDR3 covers 13 residues. CDR1 and CDR2 from the germline V gene are MNHEY and SMNVEV (reference sequence). Trimming stripped 4 bases from V and 8 bases from J, with 14 bases between.

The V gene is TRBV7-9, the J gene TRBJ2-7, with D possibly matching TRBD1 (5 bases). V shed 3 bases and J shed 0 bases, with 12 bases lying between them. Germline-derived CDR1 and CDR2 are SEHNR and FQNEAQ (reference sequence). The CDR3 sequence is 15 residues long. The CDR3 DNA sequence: TGTGCCAGCAGCTTTACAGGTGTGGGCTCCTACGAGCAGTACTTC. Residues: CASSFTGVGSYEQYF.

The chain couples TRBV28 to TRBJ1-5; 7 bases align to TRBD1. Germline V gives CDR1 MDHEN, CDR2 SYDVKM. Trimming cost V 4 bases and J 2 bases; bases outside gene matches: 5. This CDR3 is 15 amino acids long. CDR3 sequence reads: CASSSLTGGNQPQHF. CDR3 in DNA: TGTGCCAGCAGTTCTCTCACAGGGGGCAATCAGCCCCAGCATTTT.